Below are 14 T cell receptor beta chains sequenced from a single sample in a study of shared clonotypes between healthy human individuals. TCRdb's copy holds only in-frame clones and misses some; the assay was immunoSEQ multiplex PCR. The table shows 2 million to 2.5 million clones, with almost 96% occurring only once. The sample was naive CD4+ T cells sorted from blood. Stated subset: CD45RA+ positively selected. The source is a man younger than 35 in good health.

Only one count was recorded for this clone. This rearrangement joins TRBV5-4 to TRBJ1-2; TRBD1 matches 8 bases. The V gene's germline CDR1 is SGHNT and CDR2 YYREEE (reference sequence). V shed 4 bases and J 10 bases; nucleotides not matched to a gene: 15. The CDR3 has 15 residues. The CDR3 loop reads CASSPGQGGTFYYTF. In DNA form, the CDR3 reads TGTGCCAGCAGCCCAGGACAGGGAGGGACCTTCTACTACACCTTC. Full variable domain (rest looked up from reference TRBV5-4 and TRBJ1-2): ETGVTQSPTHLIKTRGQQVTLRCSSQSGHNTVSWYQQALGQGPQFIFQYYREEENGRGNFPPRFSGLQFPNYSSELNVNALELDDSALYLCASSPGQGGTFYYTFGSGTRLTVV.

CDR3 coding DNA: TGTGCCAGCAGCTTGTTGGAGGTTCACTATGGCTACACCTTC. Translated: CASSLLEVHYGYTF. V and J are TRBV5-4 and TRBJ1-2; D unresolved. Germline V lookup: CDR1 SGHNT, CDR2 YYREEE (reference sequence). The CDR3 runs to 14 residues. V lost 1 base to trimming and J lost 3 bases, with 10 bases between them.

V gene TRBV6-1 combines with J gene TRBJ1-6, with TRBD1 matching over 9 bases. Germline lookup yields CDR1 MNHNS and CDR2 SASEGT. This CDR3 contains 14 residues. J lost 8 bases, V lost 7 bases, and 6 bases had no gene match. The CDR3 DNA sequence: TGTGCCAGCAATCTCGACAGGGGGGATTCACCCCTCCACTTT. This gives the protein CASNLDRGDSPLHF.

The genes are TRBV6-6 and TRBJ2-5; 8 bases line up with TRBD2. The CDR3 is made up of 16 amino acids. J was trimmed by 2 bases and V by 0 bases; bases with no gene match: 5. Germline V gene lookup returns CDR1 MNHNY and CDR2 SVGAGI (reference sequence). For the CDR3, the DNA is TGTGCCAGCAGTTACTCGAACCTAGCGGGTCAAGAGACCCAGTACTTC. This gives the protein CASSYSNLAGQETQYF.

This chain uses TRBV11-2 with TRBJ2-7, with D possibly matching TRBD1 (6 bases). CDR3 length: 14 amino acids. Germline V gene sequence: CDR1 SGHAT, CDR2 FQNNGV. The germline V and J ends were trimmed by 1 base and 6 bases, with 13 bases remaining between them. CDR3 residues: CASSLVITGTEQYF. The CDR3 nucleotides are TGTGCCAGCAGCTTAGTTATTACAGGGACCGAGCAGTACTTC.

Notes on this clone: Compared with germline, one end of the junction differs, possibly owing to a read error. This sequence joins TRBV27 and TRBJ1-3, with D possibly TRBD1 on 5 matching bases. The CDR3 totals 15 residues. Per germline, CDR1 MNHEY and CDR2 SMNVEV (reference sequence). The CDR3 coding sequence is TGTGCCGGCAGAGATTGGGGCATGTACGGAAACACCATATATTTT. Its translation is CAGRDWGMYGNTIYF.

Of note for this clone: Other nucleotide sequences in the sample specify the same CDR3. The gene calls are TRBV2 and TRBJ2-5; 7 positions agree with TRBD1. The junction had 5 bases not matched to a gene; V was cut back by 3 bases and J by 1 base. Germline V gene sequence: CDR1 SNHLY, CDR2 FYNNEI. CDR3 length: 15 residues. The CDR3 DNA is TGTGCCAGCAGTGAGCCAGGGGGTCCCCAAGAGACCCAGTACTTC. Its protein product is CASSEPGGPQETQYF.

With respect to this clone: Other nucleotide sequences in the sample specify the same CDR3. V gene TRBV5-1 combines with J gene TRBJ1-3; D might be TRBD1 (6 bases). The CDR3 runs 16 residues. Trimming took 1 base from V and 0 from J, leaving 11 bases between them. In germline, CDR1 is SGHRS, CDR2 YFSETQ. CDR3 residues: CASSLPTGSSGNTIYF. CDR3 DNA: TGCGCCAGCAGCTTGCCCACAGGGAGCTCTGGAAACACCATATATTTT.

A remark on this clone: Germline is not matched at one junction end, which may reflect a read error. The genes are TRBV20-1 and TRBJ2-1; TRBD2 matches 7 bases. The CDR3 totals 10 residues. The germline V gene encodes CDR1 DFQATT and CDR2 SNEGSKA (reference sequence). The CDR3 region is CSAGGGAVVF. CDR3 sequence (DNA): TGCAGTGCTGGGGGGGGAGCAGTGGTCTTC.

J is TRBJ2-2 and V is TRBV9; 7 positions match TRBD1. Trimming removed 3 bases from V and 6 bases from J; junction bases left unmatched: 2. CDR1 SGDLS and CDR2 YYNGEE come from the germline V gene. This CDR3 contains 13 residues. DNA of the CDR3: TGTGCCAGCAGCGCCCAGGGGGCCGGGGAGCTGTTTTTT. Translated, it gives CASSAQGAGELFF.

V gene TRBV7-2 combines with J gene TRBJ1-5; no clear D gene. The CDR3 has 14 residues. Trimming stripped 2 bases from V and 4 bases from J, with 9 bases between. Germline loops: CDR1 SGHTA, CDR2 FQGNSA. CDR3 DNA sequence: TGTGCCAGCAGCTTACTGTCCCTTAATCAGCCCCAGCATTTT. It specifies CASSLLSLNQPQHF.

The rearrangement uses TRBV27 and TRBJ2-7, with a possible D match to TRBD1 (6 bases). From germline, CDR1 is MNHEY and CDR2 SMNVEV (reference sequence). This CDR3 is 12 amino acids long. V lost 3 bases and J 9 bases, leaving 12 bases between the germline ends. In nucleotides, the CDR3 is TGTGCCAGCAGTTTCCGGACAGAGGGGCAGTACTTC. Its protein is CASSFRTEGQYF.

V and J are TRBV1 and TRBJ2-7; the DNA was not used to check the table's D call, TRBD2. TRBV1 is classified as a pseudogene. This CDR3 contains 15 residues. Written as DNA, the CDR3 is TGCACCAGCAGCCAAGTGGGGGCTAGCGGGAACGAGCAGTACTTC. Translating it yields CTSSQVGASGNEQYF.

The CDR3 is CASSKQGKSTDTQYF. The CDR3 nucleotides are TGTGCCAGCAGTAAACAGGGGAAGAGCACAGATACGCAGTATTTT. J is TRBJ2-3 and V is TRBV6-8, with 7 bases that match TRBD1. CDR1 is MNHGY and CDR2 is SAAAGT in the germline V gene. The length of the CDR3 is 15 residues. V shed 5 bases and J 0 bases; nucleotides not matched to a gene: 5.